This T cell receptor beta chain was sequenced for a study of OX40 agonist ivuxolimab in advanced cancers. The data were produced by immunoSEQ multiplex PCR, yet TCRdb's version contains in-frame clones alone and is incomplete. Among about 76,000 clones listed, roughly 88% were seen once. The CDR3 length is 16 residues. Germline values: CDR1 SGHKS, CDR2 YYEKEE (reference sequence). Trimming removed 3 bases from V and 5 bases from J; junction bases left unmatched: 11. The V call is TRBV5-5, the J call TRBJ2-5, with 9 bases identical to TRBD2. The TCR sequence derives from an adult with an advanced solid tumor such as melanoma, head and neck, liver or kidney cancer. Sample: CD4+ or CD8+ T cells sorted from blood, taken in a trial of the OX40 agonist ivuxolimab. CDR3 amino acids: CASSSLAGNPRETQYF. Here the CDR3 DNA reads TGTGCCAGCAGCTCCCTAGCGGGGAACCCCCGGGAGACCCAGTACTTC.